Here is one T cell receptor beta chain with its context. Its antigen is undetermined. This CDR3 region has 13 residues. Germline assignment: CDR1 DFQATT and CDR2 SNEGSKA (reference sequence). V was clipped by 0 bases and J by 5 bases, with 8 bases between them. These data originate in a study of T-cell reconstitution after alpha-beta-depleted transplantation in children. General study results and limits: TCRbeta diversity was high at day 60 in some patients (a result of surviving recipient T cells and thymic progenitors). Once a year had passed after transplant, T-cell counts and diversity came mostly from newly produced T cells. There were reportedly several hundred expanded graft clones from which alpha-beta T cells came about two months after transplant.

It was with unique molecular identifiers that the TCRbeta library was prepared. TCRdb fed the PCR reads into MiXCR, producing one record per CDR3 protein. This sample has about 420,000 distinct CDR3 sequences, with around 15% found just once. The specimen comprised PBMCs, mostly from graft donor cells, sampled 360 days after TCRalphabeta/CD19-depleted stem cell transplant. This chain joins TRBV20-1 and TRBJ1-5; no clear D. The clonotype was recovered from a boy under two years old who had a stem cell transplant for Wiskott-Aldrich syndrome, so the T cells may come from the graft donor. The CDR3 loop reads CSARETVYQPQHF. The CDR3 DNA sequence: TGCAGTGCTAGAGAGACGGTCTATCAGCCCCAGCATTTT.